This T cell receptor beta chain is drawn from a study of blood T cells in healthy people across ages (dated by TCRdb to about 2015). Turning to the overall study: In model experiments, roughly one uniquely barcoded TCR beta cDNA molecule per two T cells was captured by template switching. Using deep sequencing normalized with unique cDNA molecular identifiers, the study measured how TCR beta repertoire diversity changes with age. Four age groups were formed from the donors: young (average approximately 15 years), middle-aged (approximately 40), aged (under 70) and long-lived (82). To avoid experimental bias, donors of different ages were randomly spread across the sequencing lanes. For two donors (one aged 18 to 29 and one aged 80 or older), the study analyzed two additional independent replicas of 1 million unique cDNA reads from the same blood draw. What the study reported, not specific to this receptor: The long-lived group showed more naive CD4+ T cells, fewer expanded clones and increased TCR diversity than the aged group, suggesting age selection. A strong correlation was found between observed TCR beta diversity and the percentage of naive T cells measured by flow cytometry. Conclusive comparison of naive and antigen-experienced compartments was prevented by the profiling of bulk unsorted PBMCs. Estimates of total diversity based on one million sequenced T cells were regarded as lower bounds and as underestimates. The CMV infection status of donors was not known, potentially confounding age-related changes in expanded clonotypes. Observed TCR beta diversity per million T cells fell roughly linearly with age, and a significant reduction was already apparent by age around 39.

In the case of this clonotype: The clone's antigen remains unknown. No base quality information exists; no much larger clone differs at one position.

The cysteine opens and the phenylalanine closes a CDR3 of 15 amino acids. Only the CDR3 part of the read is kept: 45 bases, read in frame from the first base. Between the V and J ends, shortened by 2 bases and 2 bases respectively, the junction contains 13 bases. From a lookup of the germline V gene, CDR1 and CDR2 are SNHLY and FYNNEI. The donors were roughly 38 Caucasian individuals from Russia, aged roughly 6 to 100 years, who were systemically healthy. Around 9.8 milliliters of peripheral blood were collected from each donor into EDTA-treated Vacutainer tubes. Ficoll-Paque density-gradient centrifugation was used to isolate PBMCs, with at least 7 million per sample. Trizol reagent was used to extract total RNA from the PBMCs, yielding at least 6 micrograms per sample. For every donor, flow cytometry on a PBMC aliquot measured the percentage of naive CD45RAhigh/CD27high T cells. The method behind the library was 5' RACE. Sequencing instrument: Illumina HiSeq 2500. A second PCR of roughly 7 to 11 cycles was performed with a sample-barcoded 5' primer and a J-beta primer mix. A unique molecular identifier was introduced onto each TCR beta cDNA molecule by a template-switch 5' adaptor carrying 12 random nucleotides. Each sample yielded at least 3 million CDR3-containing paired-end reads. The Mint cDNA synthesis kit, primed by a TRBC-specific oligonucleotide, was used to synthesize first-strand cDNA from all RNA. All cDNA was treated with uracil-DNA glycosylase and then went through a first 18-cycle PCR with the universal primers M1SS and BC2_uni_R. The original pipeline was this. Each sample was normalized by randomly selecting 1 million high-quality reads, each carrying a distinct molecular identifier. Instead of being binned into consensus sequences, reads with shared molecular identifiers were discarded. MiTCR, run with a Q25 quality threshold and the strictest error-elimination algorithm, handled CDR3 identification, clonotype clustering and error correction. A nonparametric unseen species model using Euler transformation provided a lower-bound estimate of total TCR beta diversity. Through fastp at Q25 and MiXCR, TCRdb rebuilt clones from the public reads, retaining in-frame beta chains. Under each unique CDR3 protein, matching rows form one entry showing the most common genes and DNA. What appears here as the V and J calls and clone size reflects TCRdb's work, not the paper's. Counted in this sample were fewer than 1.5 million distinct CDR3 sequences; 42% of them appeared once. Approximately 7.9% of the sample is taken by the ten largest.

The chain is encoded by TRBV2 joined to TRBJ2-7, with an unclear D gene assignment. The sequence derives from a young woman in good health. Specimen: blood. The DNA sequence is TGTGCCAGCAGTGAAATAAGGGATGGGGCCTACGAGCAGTACTTC. It translates to CASSEIRDGAYEQYF.